The clone carrying this T cell receptor (beta chain) was seen a few times. The antigen remains undetermined. This entry comes from a study of post-analysis software for immune sequencing data. Study in general: Secondary progressive, relapsing-remitting and progressive-relapsing multiple sclerosis were among the included disease courses.

The CDR3 covers 19 residues. The junction had 12 bases not matched to a gene; V was cut back by 5 bases and J by 0 bases. Study conclusions and caveats: Patients used several TRBV segments, including TRBV5-6, TRBV5-1 and TRBV20-1, more often than controls.

Unique molecular identifiers were built into the TCR beta cDNA libraries. TCRdb fed the PCR reads into MiXCR, producing one record per CDR3 protein. The table shows roughly 650,000 distinct CDR3 sequences, with about 60% occurring only once. This rearrangement joins TRBV12-3 or TRBV12-4 to TRBJ2-6; the match to TRBD1 covers 8 bases. The TCR originated in a girl between 2 and 10 years old with multiple sclerosis. Sequencing used blood. The CDR3, as DNA: TGTGCCAGCAGTCCCGCTGGGACAGGACTCATCTCTGGGGCCAACGTCCTGACTTTC. Translated, it gives CASSPAGTGLISGANVLTF.